This entry is about one T cell receptor beta chain. This clonotype has ten or more counts. The antigen it binds to is not known. No much larger clonotype is one base removed from it; base qualities were not supplied. The data are from a study of T-cell memory formation after mild COVID-19 (dated by TCRdb to the early 2020s). Some background on the complete study: TCR sequence clusters from the two donors were found to be largely donor specific. The cohort comprised two young, previously healthy adult volunteers, one female and one male. In a couple of donors, T-cell clones that expanded and contracted after mild COVID-19 were followed by sequencing TCRalpha and TCRbeta repertoires longitudinally. Beyond this particular receptor, the publication reports: Some responding clones were detected in pre-infection memory, which suggested that pre-existing cross-reactive memory T cells had joined the SARS-CoV-2 response. Clones that contracted from day 15 to 85 showed balanced CD4/CD8 phenotypes, whereas a second wave of clones that expanded from day 15 to 37 leaned towards CD4+. SARS-CoV-2 specificity was not confirmed for the second-wave clones peaking on day 37. Contracting CD4+ clones turned up mainly in the CM and EM memory subsets, whereas EMRA was where CD8+ clones were enriched. Only a couple of mild cases were covered in the study, and larger cohorts including severe cases with pre-infection samples were considered necessary.

Ficoll-Paque density gradient centrifugation was used to isolate PBMCs. The germline V gene gives CDR1 as MGHRA and CDR2 as YSYEKL. The CDR3, from cysteine to phenylalanine, totals 15 residues. The CDR3 DNA has 45 bases and is translated from base 1. V gives up 4 bases and J gives up 1 base, and the segment between their germline ends measures 13 bases. The sequencer listed for this sample is Illumina NovaSeq 6000. cDNA libraries for TCRalpha and TCRbeta were prepared by 5'RACE using constant-segment primers, with sample barcodes and unique molecular identifiers added. RNA was extracted from every sample with Trizol reagent. The libraries were amplified in two PCR steps, and the second step added a second sample barcode and Illumina TruSeq adapters. Sequencing of libraries was performed on an Illumina NovaSeq with 2 x 150 bp paired-end reads. In the source study's methods: The reads were demultiplexed and collapsed into UMI-guided consensus sequences using migec v1.2.7. Using mixcr v2.1.11, UMI consensuses were aligned to TRA and TRB V and J templates and then assembled into clonotypes. A clonotype was counted as expanded or contracted only if both edgeR and NoisET called the change significant, with noise models trained on biological replicates. edgeR calls used a false discovery rate-adjusted p below 0.01 and a log2 fold-change threshold of 1. As an exploratory analysis of dynamics, max-normalized trajectories of the 1000 most abundant clonotypes were examined by PCA with hierarchical clustering. Separately sequenced CD4+ and CD8+ repertoires were used to assign a CD4 or CD8 phenotype to each responding clone. TCRdb reanalyzed the raw reads on its own, using fastp at Q25 for trimming and MiXCR for clone calling, and kept in-frame beta chains. Entries that share a CDR3 protein sequence are merged under the most common genes and DNA. In this record, the V and J calls reflect TCRdb's handling and not the investigators' own analysis. This sample lists more than 10,000 distinct CDR3 sequences; 15% to 20% were detected once. The ten largest clones represent approximately 54% of the sample.

The sequence links TRBV4-1 to TRBJ2-5, with a weak D call of TRBD1 (7 bases match). Sequencing was carried out using PBMCs or a T cell subset sorted from them (not recorded which). The receptor was derived from a man younger than 35 who had mild COVID-19 (a few samples of this study predate the infection). The sample titles of this study are shuffled in the database, so cell type and time point are left out; the donor was told from shared clones. The CDR3 in this case is CASSLRGDTQETQYF. DNA sequence: TGCGCCAGCAGCCTCAGGGGGGACACCCAAGAGACCCAGTACTTC.